Following are 3 T cell receptor beta chains from one sample sequenced in a study of OX40 agonist ivuxolimab in advanced cancers. Clones were read by immunoSEQ multiplex PCR, and TCRdb kept only the in-frame ones, dropping some. Of 65,000 to 80,000 clones listed, 75% to 85% are singletons. This specimen consisted of CD4+ or CD8+ T cells sorted from blood, obtained in a trial of the OX40 agonist ivuxolimab. The receptors originated from an adult with an advanced solid tumor such as melanoma, head and neck, liver or kidney cancer.

The chain combines TRBV19 with TRBJ2-3, with D possibly TRBD1 on 5 matching bases. Trimming removed 4 bases at V and 2 bases at J, with 16 bases between. The CDR3 has 16 residues. The germline CDR1 and CDR2 sequences are LNHDA and SQIVND (reference sequence). The CDR3 sequence is CASSRQGFPATDTQYF. The DNA for the CDR3 is TGTGCCAGTAGTAGGCAGGGTTTTCCTGCCACAGATACGCAGTATTTT. The full variable domain, completed using reference TRBV19 and TRBJ2-3, is DGGITQSPKYLFRKEGQNVTLSCEQNLNHDAMYWYRQDPGQGLRLIYYSQIVNDFQKGDIAEGYSVSREKKESFPLTVTSAQKNPTAFYLCASSRQGFPATDTQYFGPGTRLTVL.

The chain recombines TRBV19 with TRBJ2-7; 10 positions match TRBD2. Germline V CDR1 and CDR2: LNHDA, SQIVND (reference sequence). The ends lost 7 bases at V and 0 bases at J; junction bases unmatched: 6. This CDR3 is built from 15 residues. The CDR3 DNA is TGTGCCAGTACCTGGACTAGCGGAAGCTCCTACGAGCAGTACTTC. Translating it yields CASTWTSGSSYEQYF. Full variable domain (remainder filled in from reference TRBV19 and TRBJ2-7): DGGITQSPKYLFRKEGQNVTLSCEQNLNHDAMYWYRQDPGQGLRLIYYSQIVNDFQKGDIAEGYSVSREKKESFPLTVTSAQKNPTAFYLCASTWTSGSSYEQYFGPGTRLTVT.

This clone was found once. V usage is TRBV7-2 and J usage is TRBJ2-1; D remains ambiguous. Germline V gives CDR1 SGHTA, CDR2 FQGNSA. Trimming cost V 6 bases and J 0 bases, with 6 bases left between them. The CDR3 is 13 residues long. CDR3 amino acids: CASSQSSYNEQFF. CDR3 nucleotide sequence: TGTGCCAGCAGTCAAAGCTCCTACAATGAGCAGTTCTTC.